What follows are 16 T cell receptor beta chains derived from one specimen sequenced in a study of metastatic and nonmetastatic thyroid tumors. Every patient underwent thyroid surgery untreated. With MiXCR, TCRdb reprocessed the PCR reads. The sample lists 20,000 to 30,000 clones, 13% seen once, with roughly 5% in the top ten. Sequences were obtained from blood. The receptor source for this set is a female donor with papillary thyroid cancer or a benign thyroid nodule (not recorded which). Some clones in this sample may be carry-over from other donors' samples.

In its sample, this clone was seen many times. The chain has TRBV4-3 and TRBJ1-2, with D possibly matching TRBD1 (6 bases). The length of the CDR3 is 15 residues. Germline V lookup: CDR1 LGHNA, CDR2 YSLEER. Trimming stripped 0 bases from V and 4 bases from J, with 12 bases between. DNA of the CDR3: TGCGCCAGCAGCCAAGACAGGGAAGGGGGCTATGGCTACACCTTC. Translated, it gives CASSQDREGGYGYTF.

This clone was seen repeatedly, ten times or more. The chain employs TRBV27 and TRBJ2-1; 7 nucleotides match TRBD2. The J segment lost 6 bases and the V segment lost 4 bases, leaving 9 bases of the junction unmatched. The germline gives CDR1 MNHEY, CDR2 SMNVEV (reference sequence). The CDR3 is 15 amino acids. In DNA, the CDR3 is TGTGCCAGCAGTTCTACCGGGACTATTCGCAATGAGCAGTTCTTC. Encoded protein: CASSSTGTIRNEQFF.

This clone has ten or more counts. CDR3 coding DNA: TGCGCCAGCAGCCAAGAAAGTTGGGGAGTTGGGACCGGGGAGCTGTTTTTT. Its protein product is CASSQESWGVGTGELFF. This sequence joins TRBV4-3 and TRBJ2-2; D is perhaps TRBD2 (5 bases). V was clipped by 0 bases and J by 5 bases, with 16 bases between them. Germline V lookup: CDR1 LGHNA, CDR2 YSLEER. This CDR3 has 17 residues.

Concerning this clone itself: A much larger clone lies one base from this, so it may be a read error. The genes are TRBV29-1 and TRBJ2-1; D ambiguous. Per germline, CDR1 SQVTM and CDR2 ANQGSEA. V was cut by 3 bases and J by 7 bases, with 10 bases left in between. The CDR3 spans 12 residues. The CDR3: CSVDVLRNEQFF. CDR3 sequence (DNA): TGCAGCGTTGATGTTCTACGGAATGAGCAGTTCTTC.

The rearrangement links TRBV10-3 to TRBJ1-1; TRBD1 aligns across 7 bases. V lost 6 bases and J lost 8; bases outside the gene matches: 9. The CDR3 loop spans 13 amino acids. CDR1 and CDR2 (germline): ENHRY, SYGVKD. The CDR3 spells CAIREGGGTEAFF. The CDR3 DNA reads TGTGCCATCAGGGAAGGGGGCGGCACCGAAGCTTTCTTT.

This clone was counted ten times or more. The rearrangement joins TRBV28 to TRBJ1-4, with D unclear. The germline V gene encodes CDR1 MDHEN and CDR2 SYDVKM. Deletions cut 7 bases from V and 6 bases from J, with 21 bases between. The CDR3 is made up of 16 amino acids. In nucleotides, the CDR3 is TGTGCCAGCACCGAATTCGGGGAGAGGTTAGATGAAAAACTGTTTTTT. It yields the protein CASTEFGERLDEKLFF. Drawing the rest from reference TRBV28 and TRBJ1-4, the complete variable domain is DVKVTQSSRYLVKRTGEKVFLECVQDMDHENMFWYRQDPGLGLRLIYFSYDVKMKEKGDIPEGYSVSREKKERFSLILESASTNQTSMYLCASTEFGERLDEKLFFGSGTQLSVL.

This clone was seen repeatedly, ten times or more. The V call is TRBV10-3, the J call TRBJ1-6, with D tentatively TRBD1 (5 bases). Trimming cost V 8 bases and J 10 bases, with 18 bases left between them. CDR3 length: 14 amino acids. Germline values: CDR1 ENHRY, CDR2 SYGVKD. CDR3 DNA sequence: TGTGCCATCGGGGCAGGGAGGGAACAATCACCCCTCCACTTT. Protein product: CAIGAGREQSPLHF.

This clone was seen many times. V usage is TRBV20-1 and J usage is TRBJ2-7; D perhaps matches TRBD1 (6 bases). This CDR3 comprises 13 residues. Germline loops: CDR1 DFQATT, CDR2 SNEGSKA (reference sequence). Trimming took off 6 bases at V and 6 bases at J, with 18 bases between the two ends. CDR3 in amino acids: CSAPGTTVGEQYF. The CDR3 nucleotides are TGCAGTGCCCCCGGGACAACGGTCGGCGAGCAGTACTTC.

This clone was seen many times. The rearrangement joins TRBV14 to TRBJ1-1; D is unclear. Germline CDR1 and CDR2: SGHDN and FVKESK. V was cut by 3 bases and J by 5 bases, with 10 bases left in between. This CDR3 is 13 amino acids long. CDR3 in amino acids: CASSQGLGTEAFF. CDR3 nucleotide sequence: TGTGCCAGCAGCCAGGGTCTGGGAACTGAAGCTTTCTTT.

This rearrangement joins TRBV20-1 to TRBJ2-1; D is ambiguous. This CDR3 has 14 amino acids. From germline, CDR1 is DFQATT and CDR2 SNEGSKA (reference sequence). V lost 3 bases, J lost 2 bases, and 11 bases lay in between. DNA of the CDR3: TGCAGTGCTAGTGGTGTGGGTGCCTACAATGAGCAGTTCTTC. As protein: CSASGVGAYNEQFF.

This clone was recorded many times. This chain uses TRBV13 with TRBJ1-1; D not certain. V was cut by 1 base and J by 1 base, with 13 bases left in between. The germline CDR1 and CDR2 sequences are PRHDT and FYEKMQ (reference sequence). CDR3 length: 16 amino acids. CDR3: CASSLEGRLSNTEAFF. As DNA, the CDR3 is TGTGCCAGCAGCTTAGAAGGCAGGCTCTCGAACACTGAAGCTTTCTTT.

This clone was detected ten times or more. This may be a read error, as it is one base from a much larger clone. Here the CDR3 DNA reads TGTGCCAGCTCACTAAGGGACTATGGCTACGCCTTC. It yields the protein CASSLRDYGYAF. The chain uses TRBV18 and TRBJ1-2, with D perhaps TRBD1 (5 bases). This CDR3 has 12 residues. The germline V gene encodes CDR1 KGHSH and CDR2 LQKENI.

This clone was observed many times. The chain couples TRBV20-1 to TRBJ2-1, with 8 bases lining up with TRBD2. Trimming cost V 5 bases and J 1 base; bases outside gene matches: 13. CDR3 length: 17 residues. The germline V gene has CDR1 DFQATT and CDR2 SNEGSKA (reference sequence). The CDR3 loop reads CSAAGTQSGGSYNEQFF. The CDR3 DNA is TGCAGTGCTGCCGGGACCCAAAGCGGGGGTTCCTACAATGAGCAGTTCTTC.

This clone was seen many times. This chain links TRBV19 with TRBJ2-7; 11 bases map to TRBD2. CDR1 is LNHDA and CDR2 is SQIVND in the germline V gene (reference sequence). V trimming: 5 bases; J trimming: 4 bases; junction bases outside the gene matches: 7. The CDR3 spans 15 residues. CDR3 amino acids: CASSVLAGDSYEQYF. The DNA of the CDR3 is TGTGCCAGTAGTGTACTAGCGGGAGACTCTTACGAGCAGTACTTC.

This clone was recorded many times. The rearrangement uses TRBV11-1 and TRBJ2-1; D unresolved. Trimming shortened V by 1 base and J by 3 bases, and 7 bases separated the two germline ends. This CDR3 contains 14 residues. Germline V gene sequence: CDR1 SGHAT, CDR2 FQDESV (reference sequence). The CDR3 is CASSLGVGYNEQFF. The CDR3 DNA is TGTGCCAGCAGCTTAGGGGTAGGCTACAATGAGCAGTTCTTC.

This clone occurred many times. The J gene is TRBJ2-4, the V gene TRBV4-1; D gene unclear. V shed 1 base and J shed 7 bases, with 11 bases lying between them. CDR3 length equals 14 residues. Germline CDR1 MGHRA, CDR2 YSYEKL. CDR3 DNA: TGCGCCAGCAGCCAAGGGCTACTGGGGAACATTCAGTACTTC. Amino acid sequence: CASSQGLLGNIQYF.